This T cell receptor (beta chain) was documented in a study of breast tumors, draining lymph nodes, adjacent tissues. General observations from the study: Data fit most tumor T cells coming from lymph node, expanding in tumor.

This clonotype was seen ten or more times. What it binds is not known. Axillary draining lymph nodes of breast cancer patients supplied the node samples. TCRdb re-called the multiplex PCR reads through MiXCR, storing one row per CDR3 protein. The table records about 130,000 distinct CDR3 sequences, roughly 21% of them present only once. V dropped 1 base and J dropped 4 bases, with 10 bases sitting between them. In germline, CDR1 is MGHRA, CDR2 YSYEKL. The CDR3 has 14 residues. The chain couples TRBV4-1 to TRBJ1-2; no clear D. The receptor was derived from a female donor with breast cancer. Some clones in this sample may be carry-over from other donors' samples. The sequenced sample consisted of axillary lymph node tissue. In DNA, the CDR3 is TGCGCCAGCAGCCAAGCTCCGGATTCCTATGGCTACACCTTC. Translated, it gives CASSQAPDSYGYTF.